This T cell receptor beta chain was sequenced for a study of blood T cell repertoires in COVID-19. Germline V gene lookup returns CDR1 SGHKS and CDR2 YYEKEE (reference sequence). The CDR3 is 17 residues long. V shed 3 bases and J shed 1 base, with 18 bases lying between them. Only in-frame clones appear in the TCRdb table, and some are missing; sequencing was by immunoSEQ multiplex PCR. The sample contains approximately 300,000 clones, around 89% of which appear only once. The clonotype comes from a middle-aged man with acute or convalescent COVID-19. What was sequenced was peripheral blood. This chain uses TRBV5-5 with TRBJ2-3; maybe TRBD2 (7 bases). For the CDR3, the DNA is TGTGCCAGCAGCTCCGAAGGGGGGGCATGGGGCACAGATACGCAGTATTTT. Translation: CASSSEGGAWGTDTQYF.